The rows below give T cell receptor beta chains drawn from one sample of a study of T cells in Graves' hyperthyroidism and ophthalmopathy. TCRdb redid the calling of the multiplex PCR reads with MiXCR, one entry per CDR3 protein. The sample holds more than 75,000 distinct CDR3 sequences, approximately 56% seen once. Sample: blood. The source is a woman in her 40s with Graves' hyperthyroidism. The CDR3 runs from the conserved cysteine through the conserved F or W. Fields, in order: CDR3 length, clone size, V gene, J gene, D gene, CDR3 DNA, CDR3 protein. The D gene is left open where the match is weak. A clone size is listed for some rows: how often the clone was seen (once, few, many), or a class if it is expanded.

CDR3 length: 14; clone size: .; V gene: TRBV20-1; J gene: TRBJ2-1; D gene: TRBD2; CDR3 DNA: TGCAGTGGGAGGCGGGGGTGGGCCTACAATGAGCAGTTCTTC; CDR3 protein: CSGRRGWAYNEQFF
CDR3 length: 15; clone size: .; V gene: TRBV6-5; J gene: TRBJ2-7; D gene: TRBD2; CDR3 DNA: TGTGCCAGCAGTTTGCGGACTAGCTTGGGGTCCGGGCAGTACTTC; CDR3 protein: CASSLRTSLGSGQYF
CDR3 length: 14; clone size: .; V gene: TRBV2; J gene: TRBJ1-6; D gene: .; CDR3 DNA: TGTGCCAGCAGTGATATAGGGGCGGATTCACCCCTCCACTTT; CDR3 protein: CASSDIGADSPLHF
CDR3 length: 17; clone size: .; V gene: TRBV2; J gene: TRBJ2-5; D gene: TRBD2; CDR3 DNA: TGTGCCAGCAGTGAACTAGCGGGGGGGCCGGTCCAAGAGACCCAGTACTTC; CDR3 protein: CASSELAGGPVQETQYF
CDR3 length: 18; clone size: few; V gene: TRBV7-2; J gene: TRBJ2-2; D gene: TRBD2; CDR3 DNA: TGTGCCAGCAGCCAAGAGTCTAGCGGGTATGGTTTCACCGGGGAGCTGTTTTTT; CDR3 protein: CASSQESSGYGFTGELFF
CDR3 length: 17; clone size: .; V gene: TRBV19; J gene: TRBJ1-1; D gene: TRBD1; CDR3 DNA: TGTGCCAGTAGTCTGTCTGGGACAGGGGTTCGGAGCACTGAAGCTTTCTTT; CDR3 protein: CASSLSGTGVRSTEAFF
CDR3 length: 12; clone size: .; V gene: TRBV2; J gene: TRBJ1-4; D gene: TRBD1; CDR3 DNA: TGTGCCAGCAAGCAGGGGACAGGGGAACTGTTTTTT; CDR3 protein: CASKQGTGELFF
CDR3 length: 12; clone size: few; V gene: TRBV20-1; J gene: TRBJ2-2; D gene: .; CDR3 DNA: TGCAGTGCTAGGACTAGGAACGGGGAGCTGTTTTTT; CDR3 protein: CSARTRNGELFF
CDR3 length: 15; clone size: many; V gene: TRBV15; J gene: TRBJ2-5; D gene: TRBD2; CDR3 DNA: TGTGCCACCAGCAGGACTAGCGGGAGGGTGGAGACCCAGTACTTC; CDR3 protein: CATSRTSGRVETQYF
CDR3 length: 15; clone size: .; V gene: TRBV5-6; J gene: TRBJ1-6; D gene: .; CDR3 DNA: TGTGCCAGCAGCTCTCGTTGGGAGGGCGATCAGCCCCTCCACTTT; CDR3 protein: CASSSRWEGDQPLHF
CDR3 length: 15; clone size: .; V gene: TRBV7-2; J gene: TRBJ1-5; D gene: .; CDR3 DNA: TGTGCCAGCAGCTTAGCGGGTCATCTGGGTCAGCCCCAGCATTTT; CDR3 protein: CASSLAGHLGQPQHF
CDR3 length: 12; clone size: many; V gene: TRBV19; J gene: TRBJ1-1; D gene: .; CDR3 DNA: TGTGCCAGTAGTATCGGAGATATAGAAGCTTTCTTT; CDR3 protein: CASSIGDIEAFF
CDR3 length: 12; clone size: many; V gene: TRBV20-1; J gene: TRBJ2-7; D gene: .; CDR3 DNA: TGCAGTGCTAGAGTCGATGCCTACGAGCAGTACTTC; CDR3 protein: CSARVDAYEQYF
CDR3 length: 11; clone size: many; V gene: TRBV3-1; J gene: TRBJ1-1; D gene: .; CDR3 DNA: TGTGCCAGCAGCCATGACGCTGAAGCTTTCTTT; CDR3 protein: CASSHDAEAFF
CDR3 length: 12; clone size: few; V gene: TRBV20-1; J gene: TRBJ1-5; D gene: TRBD1; CDR3 DNA: TGCAGTGCACAGGGGCCCAATCAGCCCCAGCATTTT; CDR3 protein: CSAQGPNQPQHF
CDR3 length: 16; clone size: many; V gene: TRBV5-1; J gene: TRBJ2-2; D gene: .; CDR3 DNA: TGCGCCAGCAGCCTGCGGATAGCAAGAGGAACCGGGGAGCTGTTTTTT; CDR3 protein: CASSLRIARGTGELFF
CDR3 length: 16; clone size: many; V gene: TRBV24-1; J gene: TRBJ2-2; D gene: TRBD2; CDR3 DNA: TGTGCCACCAGCGATACTAGCGGGAGAGGTACCGGGGAGCTGTTTTTT; CDR3 protein: CATSDTSGRGTGELFF
CDR3 length: 13; clone size: many; V gene: TRBV28; J gene: TRBJ2-7; D gene: TRBD1; CDR3 DNA: TGTGCCAGCAGTCCCTCCGACAGGGCCGAGCAGTACTTC; CDR3 protein: CASSPSDRAEQYF
CDR3 length: 15; clone size: few; V gene: TRBV7-9; J gene: TRBJ2-3; D gene: .; CDR3 DNA: TGTGCCAGCAGCTTAGGCCGGATTAGCACAGATACGCAGTATTTT; CDR3 protein: CASSLGRISTDTQYF
CDR3 length: 20; clone size: few; V gene: TRBV7-2; J gene: TRBJ2-2; D gene: TRBD2; CDR3 DNA: TGTGCCAGCAGCCCAGCGCAAATTGGGAGGGCCGGAGCGAACACCGGGGAGCTGTTTTTT; CDR3 protein: CASSPAQIGRAGANTGELFF
CDR3 length: 15; clone size: .; V gene: TRBV20-1; J gene: TRBJ2-7; D gene: TRBD2; CDR3 DNA: TGCAGTGCTAGCGGAGTAGCGGGACTCCCTTACGAGCAGTACTTC; CDR3 protein: CSASGVAGLPYEQYF
CDR3 length: 12; clone size: once; V gene: TRBV5-1; J gene: TRBJ2-7; D gene: .; CDR3 DNA: TGCGCCAGCAGCCCTGAGTATAACGAGCAGTACTTC; CDR3 protein: CASSPEYNEQYF
CDR3 length: 14; clone size: few; V gene: TRBV20-1; J gene: TRBJ2-5; D gene: TRBD2; CDR3 DNA: TGCAGTGCTAGGGGACTAGCGGGCAGAGAGACCCAGTACTTC; CDR3 protein: CSARGLAGRETQYF
CDR3 length: 14; clone size: .; V gene: TRBV5-8; J gene: TRBJ1-4; D gene: .; CDR3 DNA: TGCGCCAGCAGCCGAGACACAGGTAGCGAAAAGCTGTTTTTT; CDR3 protein: CASSRDTGSEKLFF
CDR3 length: 15; clone size: .; V gene: TRBV10-3; J gene: TRBJ1-5; D gene: .; CDR3 DNA: TGTGCCATCAGTCCTGGCGGGGGCAGGAATCAGCCCCAGCATTTT; CDR3 protein: CAISPGGGRNQPQHF
CDR3 length: 14; clone size: .; V gene: TRBV12-3/TRBV12-4; J gene: TRBJ2-5; D gene: TRBD1; CDR3 DNA: TGTGCCAGCAGTTCAGGGGGCAGGGAAGAGACCCAGTACTTC; CDR3 protein: CASSSGGREETQYF
CDR3 length: 16; clone size: .; V gene: TRBV7-8; J gene: TRBJ2-3; D gene: .; CDR3 DNA: TGTGCCAGCAGCTTGTTTAGGGGATACCTCACAGATACGCAGTATTTT; CDR3 protein: CASSLFRGYLTDTQYF
CDR3 length: 13; clone size: .; V gene: TRBV11-2; J gene: TRBJ2-7; D gene: .; CDR3 DNA: TGTGCCAGCAGCTTAGAGGGGGCGGGTGAGCAGTACTTC; CDR3 protein: CASSLEGAGEQYF
CDR3 length: 15; clone size: .; V gene: TRBV20-1; J gene: TRBJ2-3; D gene: TRBD1; CDR3 DNA: TGCAGTGCTAGTGGCATTGGGACAGGGGACAACGAGCAGTATTTT; CDR3 protein: CSASGIGTGDNEQYF
CDR3 length: 12; clone size: .; V gene: TRBV5-4; J gene: TRBJ1-2; D gene: .; CDR3 DNA: TGTGCCAGCAGCTTGGCGGGGGAGGGCTACACCTTC; CDR3 protein: CASSLAGEGYTF
CDR3 length: 15; clone size: few; V gene: TRBV9; J gene: TRBJ1-5; D gene: .; CDR3 DNA: TGTGCCAGCAGCTCCCAGGGCTATGGCAATCAGCCCCAGCATTTT; CDR3 protein: CASSSQGYGNQPQHF
CDR3 length: 14; clone size: many; V gene: TRBV4-1; J gene: TRBJ1-5; D gene: .; CDR3 DNA: TGCGCCAGCAGCCCTCCGGCCGGGTATCAGCCCCAGCATTTT; CDR3 protein: CASSPPAGYQPQHF
CDR3 length: 13; clone size: many; V gene: TRBV29-1; J gene: TRBJ1-5; D gene: TRBD1; CDR3 DNA: TGCAGCGTTGAGACAGGGTTCAATCAGCCCCAGCATTTT; CDR3 protein: CSVETGFNQPQHF
CDR3 length: 15; clone size: many; V gene: TRBV5-1; J gene: TRBJ2-3; D gene: .; CDR3 DNA: TGCGCCAGCAGCCATCTGTCGGGAGAGGCAGATACGCAGTATTTT; CDR3 protein: CASSHLSGEADTQYF
CDR3 length: 13; clone size: once; V gene: TRBV12-3/TRBV12-4; J gene: TRBJ1-1; D gene: TRBD1; CDR3 DNA: TGTGCCAGCAGAAGGACAGGGACCACTGAAGCTTTCTTT; CDR3 protein: CASRRTGTTEAFF
CDR3 length: 15; clone size: .; V gene: TRBV7-9; J gene: TRBJ1-5; D gene: .; CDR3 DNA: TGTGCCAGCAGCTTAGGGGTAATCGGCAATCAGCCCCAGCATTTT; CDR3 protein: CASSLGVIGNQPQHF
CDR3 length: 12; clone size: many; V gene: TRBV10-3; J gene: TRBJ2-6; D gene: .; CDR3 DNA: TGTGCCATCACCGAACAGGGAAACGTCCTGACTTTC; CDR3 protein: CAITEQGNVLTF
CDR3 length: 15; clone size: many; V gene: TRBV7-9; J gene: TRBJ2-3; D gene: TRBD2; CDR3 DNA: TGTGCCAGCAGCTCGACAGCGGGAGGCCCAGATACGCAGTATTTT; CDR3 protein: CASSSTAGGPDTQYF
CDR3 length: 14; clone size: .; V gene: TRBV7-9; J gene: TRBJ1-2; D gene: TRBD1; CDR3 DNA: TGTGCCAGCAGACCCGGGACAGGGTACTATGGCTACACCTTC; CDR3 protein: CASRPGTGYYGYTF
CDR3 length: 16; clone size: .; V gene: TRBV7-3; J gene: TRBJ2-5; D gene: TRBD1; CDR3 DNA: TGTGCCAGCAGCCTCCTCTCGGGACAGGGGGCGGAGACCCAGTACTTC; CDR3 protein: CASSLLSGQGAETQYF
CDR3 length: 13; clone size: few; V gene: TRBV18; J gene: TRBJ2-5; D gene: .; CDR3 DNA: TGTGCCAGCTCACCAATGGGGAAAGAGACCCAGTACTTC; CDR3 protein: CASSPMGKETQYF
CDR3 length: 11; clone size: .; V gene: TRBV20-1; J gene: TRBJ1-2; D gene: .; CDR3 DNA: TGCAGTGCTAGTACGGGGCAGGGCTACACCTTC; CDR3 protein: CSASTGQGYTF
CDR3 length: 13; clone size: .; V gene: TRBV20-1; J gene: TRBJ2-5; D gene: TRBD1; CDR3 DNA: TGCAGCGTTTGGACAGGGGCGGGGGCCGCCCAGTACTTC; CDR3 protein: CSVWTGAGAAQYF
CDR3 length: 11; clone size: once; V gene: TRBV29-1; J gene: TRBJ1-1; D gene: .; CDR3 DNA: TGCAGCCTAGGGGCTTGGACTGAAGCTTTCTTT; CDR3 protein: CSLGAWTEAFF
CDR3 length: 13; clone size: many; V gene: TRBV14; J gene: TRBJ2-5; D gene: .; CDR3 DNA: TGTGCCAGCAGCCAAACCCTAATGGGGACCCAGTACTTC; CDR3 protein: CASSQTLMGTQYF
CDR3 length: 12; clone size: .; V gene: TRBV29-1; J gene: TRBJ1-1; D gene: .; CDR3 DNA: TGCAGTATACAGGGCGGGGTCACTGAAGCTTTCTTT; CDR3 protein: CSIQGGVTEAFF
CDR3 length: 11; clone size: few; V gene: TRBV10-3; J gene: TRBJ1-6; D gene: .; CDR3 DNA: TGTGCCATCATCGGCGATTCACCCCTCCACTTT; CDR3 protein: CAIIGDSPLHF
CDR3 length: 14; clone size: .; V gene: TRBV2; J gene: TRBJ1-4; D gene: .; CDR3 DNA: TGTGCCAGCAGTGACAGGACAGCGGACGAAAAACTGTTTTTT; CDR3 protein: CASSDRTADEKLFF
CDR3 length: 15; clone size: .; V gene: TRBV15; J gene: TRBJ2-7; D gene: .; CDR3 DNA: TGTGCCACCAGCAGAGATTCGGCGAATTCCTACGAGCAGTACTTC; CDR3 protein: CATSRDSANSYEQYF
CDR3 length: 14; clone size: many; V gene: TRBV19; J gene: TRBJ1-5; D gene: .; CDR3 DNA: TGTGCCAGTGCCGACGGATTTAGCAATCAGCCCCAGCATTTT; CDR3 protein: CASADGFSNQPQHF